The 6 T cell receptor beta chains listed next were all sequenced from one sample in a study of T cells in Graves' hyperthyroidism and ophthalmopathy. Template material for amplifying TCR beta CDR3 regions consisted of RNA transcripts. Carried out on the TCR CDR3, a first-round RT-PCR used the HTBI primer set. TCRdb reprocessed the multiplex PCR reads with MiXCR, giving one entry per CDR3 protein. The sample comprises about 400,000 distinct CDR3 sequences, roughly an eighth of which are singletons, and around 27% rests with the top ten. Sequencing input: blood. These receptors were obtained from a man aged 50-60 years with Graves' ophthalmopathy.

In this sample, this clonotype turned up a few times. In DNA, the CDR3 is TGCGCCAGCAGTGAGGGTGACACGGTCGGGGAGACCCAGTACTTC. Its translation: CASSEGDTVGETQYF. V and J are TRBV10-2 and TRBJ2-5, with D uncertain. CDR1 and CDR2 (germline): WSHSY, SAAADI. V lost 2 bases and J lost 5, with 15 bases in between. CDR3 size: 15 residues.

This clonotype was detected only a few times. The gene calls are TRBV30 and TRBJ2-6; TRBD2 agrees at 10 bases. CDR1 and CDR2 from the germline V gene are GTSNPN and SVGIG (reference sequence). After removal of 3 bases from V and 3 bases from J, the junction contained 5 bases not matched to a gene. The CDR3 contains 16 residues. CDR3: CAWSDASGGGANVLTF. In DNA, the CDR3 is TGTGCCTGGAGCGACGCTAGCGGGGGTGGGGCCAACGTCCTGACTTTC.

The chain is built from TRBV24-1 and TRBJ2-1; TRBD2 agrees at 9 bases. The CDR3 contains 16 residues. The germline gives CDR1 KGHDR, CDR2 SFDVKD. J lost 7 bases, V lost 0 bases, and 6 bases had no gene match. The CDR3 spells CATSDLGLAGSNEQFF. The DNA of the CDR3 is TGTGCCACCAGTGATTTGGGGCTAGCGGGATCAAATGAGCAGTTCTTC.

This clonotype was picked up many times. The gene calls are TRBV4-2 and TRBJ2-1; no firm D call. This CDR3 has 13 residues. V lost 0 bases, J lost 13 bases, and 13 bases lay in between. Looked up from germline, CDR1 is LGHNA and CDR2 is YNFKEQ. CDR3 bases: TGTGCCAGCAGCCAAGATGAAGGGTCCGACCAGTTCTTC. Encoded protein: CASSQDEGSDQFF.

This clonotype was observed at least ten times. The genes are TRBV5-1 and TRBJ2-7; 9 bases match TRBD1. Trimming took 4 bases from V and 7 from J; bases not matched to a gene: 12. Germline lookup yields CDR1 SGHRS and CDR2 YFSETQ. There are 15 residues in the CDR3. The CDR3 DNA sequence: TGCGCCAGCAGCCGAGGACAGGGGACGATGGAAGAGCAGTACTTC. This gives the protein CASSRGQGTMEEQYF.

The rearrangement joins TRBV27 to TRBJ1-5; 7 positions agree with TRBD1. CDR1 is MNHEY and CDR2 is SMNVEV in the germline V gene (reference sequence). Losses at the gene ends were 4 bases for V and 8 bases for J; bases not matched to a gene: 8. This CDR3 is built from 14 residues. The CDR3 nucleotides read TGTGCCAGCAGTTCGTCGACAGGGTCGAAGCCCCAGCATTTT. Its protein is CASSSSTGSKPQHF.